This T cell receptor beta chain was identified in a study of CD8 T cells in Susac syndrome. Findings and limits, study-wide: It was acknowledged in the study that its TCR sequencing and HLA analysis involved a relatively small number of individuals.

The T cells that were sequenced for TCR beta were CD8+ and CD4+ cells from blood. Both CD4+ and CD8+ T cells were negatively isolated, and TEMRA cells underwent FACS enrichment. This clonotype has only one observation. Its matching antigen is unknown. It was with random hexamers that roughly 0.5 to 1 ug RNA was reverse transcribed. The CDR3 of TCR beta was amplified by immunoSEQ multiplex PCR across 54 Vbeta and 13 Jbeta. From the immunoSEQ multiplex PCR reads, TCRdb called clonotypes with MiXCR, one entry per CDR3 protein. The table has some 150,000 distinct CDR3 sequences, around 94% seen once. The CDR3 has 13 amino acids. Deletions cut 1 base from V and 3 bases from J, with 5 bases between. Germline V gene lookup returns CDR1 LGHNA and CDR2 YNFKEQ.

Sequenced: CD8+ T cells from PBMCs. The chain uses TRBV4-2 and TRBJ2-3; D ambiguous. The source is a human donor in good health. CDR3 in amino acids: CASSQVLTDTQYF. The CDR3 bases are TGTGCCAGCAGCCAAGTACTAACAGATACGCAGTATTTT.